One and the same sample provided the 23 T cell receptor beta chains below, sequenced in a study of cytomegalovirus exposure and HLA in healthy donors. This PCR relied on a set of 60 Vbeta primers and 13 Jbeta primers. Sequencing used immunoSEQ multiplex PCR; TCRdb keeps in-frame clones, though not all of them. The data hold 110,000 or so clones, with about 72% observed a single time. The sequencing sample was made of PBMCs. The receptors shown here come from a man aged 45 to 65 in good health and CMV-seropositive.

The CDR3 DNA follows: TGTGCCGTACAGGGTGAGGATACGCAGTATTTT. Encoded protein: CAVQGEDTQYF. V is TRBV30 and J is TRBJ2-3, with D tentatively TRBD1 (6 bases). Germline V gene data show CDR1 as GTSNPN and CDR2 as SVGIG (reference sequence). The CDR3 covers 11 residues. V dropped 8 bases and J dropped 6 bases, with 12 bases sitting between them.

In nucleotides, the CDR3 is TGTGCCAGCAGCCCCAAGGAGCGTTCCCAAGAGACCCAGTACTTC. Its protein is CASSPKERSQETQYF. The V gene is TRBV7-2, the J gene TRBJ2-5; D uncertain. Germline lookup yields CDR1 SGHTA and CDR2 FQGNSA. The CDR3 totals 15 residues. V lost 5 bases to trimming and J lost 1 base, with 14 bases between them.

The chain carries TRBV5-1 and TRBJ2-7; TRBD2 might be the D (6 bases). The germline V and J ends were trimmed by 0 bases and 0 bases, with 13 bases remaining between them. The length of the CDR3 is 16 residues. In germline, CDR1 is SGHRS, CDR2 YFSETQ. This CDR3 reads CASSLGGTESSYEQYF. DNA of the CDR3: TGCGCCAGCAGCTTGGGCGGGACGGAAAGCTCCTACGAGCAGTACTTC.

This clone was seen a few times. The CDR3 reads CASSLRNEQFF. CDR3 sequence (DNA): TGTGCCAGCAGCCTCCGCAATGAGCAGTTCTTC. The J gene is TRBJ2-1, the V gene TRBV13; D gene uncertain. V was shortened by 5 bases and J by 6 bases, with 5 bases between the two germline ends. Germline-derived CDR1 and CDR2 are PRHDT and FYEKMQ (reference sequence). This CDR3 comprises 11 residues.

This rearrangement joins TRBV18 to TRBJ1-2; 9 bases align to TRBD1. J gave up 8 bases and V 3 bases, and 13 bases lay outside the gene matches. Germline V gene sequence: CDR1 KGHSH, CDR2 LQKENI. There are 16 residues in the CDR3. In DNA, the CDR3 is TGTGCCAGCTCACCGTCTCACTCCGGGACAGGGTACGGCTACACCTTC. It specifies CASSPSHSGTGYGYTF.

V gene TRBV6-6 combines with J gene TRBJ2-7; D is undetermined. The CDR3 spans 11 residues. Germline CDR1 reads MNHNY; CDR2 reads SVGAGI (reference sequence). The ends were cut back, 4 bases at V and 3 bases at J, with 4 bases in the middle. The CDR3 DNA reads as TGTGCCAGCAGTTCCTACTACGAGCAGTACTTC. Translating gives CASSSYYEQYF.

The genes are TRBV5-8 and TRBJ1-2; 10 bases agree with TRBD1. V lost 0 bases and J lost 6; bases outside the gene matches: 5. This CDR3 has 15 residues. CDR1 and CDR2 from the germline V gene are SGHTS and YDEGEE. The DNA for the CDR3 is TGTGCCAGCAGCTTGGATTCGACAGGGGGCGATGGCTACACCTTC. Encoded protein: CASSLDSTGGDGYTF.

Only a few counts were recorded for this clone. The chain combines TRBV5-1 with TRBJ1-4; tentatively, D is TRBD1 (6 bases). Trimming stripped 0 bases from V and 7 bases from J, with 19 bases between. The germline CDR1 and CDR2 sequences are SGHRS and YFSETQ. The length of the CDR3 is 17 residues. The CDR3: CASSLGQSRGQGEKLFF. CDR3 coding DNA: TGCGCCAGCAGCTTGGGGCAGTCCAGGGGACAAGGTGAAAAACTGTTTTTT.

The J gene is TRBJ2-7, the V gene TRBV29-1, with 9 bases aligning to TRBD1. The V gene's germline CDR1 is SQVTM and CDR2 ANQGSEA. This CDR3 is 14 amino acids long. After removal of 7 bases from V and 2 bases from J, the junction contained 9 bases not matched to a gene. CDR3 nucleotides: TGCAGCGCCCGCGGACAGGGGAATCCCTACGAGCAGTACTTC. Amino acids: CSARGQGNPYEQYF.

The chain carries TRBV28 and TRBJ2-1, with TRBD2 matching over 9 bases. The CDR3 spans 16 residues. Trimming at V came to 2 bases and at J to 8 bases, leaving 10 bases not matched to a gene. CDR1 and CDR2 from the germline V gene are MDHEN and SYDVKM. The chain's CDR3 is CASSLQSAGGRDEQFF. CDR3 DNA sequence: TGTGCCAGCAGTTTACAGTCGGCGGGGGGGCGGGATGAGCAGTTCTTC.

This clone is a singleton in its sample. The rearrangement links TRBV18 to TRBJ2-7; maybe TRBD1 (5 bases). The CDR3 is made up of 13 amino acids. Trimming shortened V by 5 bases and J by 6 bases, and 14 bases separated the two germline ends. The germline V gene encodes CDR1 KGHSH and CDR2 LQKENI. CDR3 loop: CASSTDRLAEQYF. The CDR3 bases are TGTGCCAGCTCAACCGACAGATTGGCCGAGCAGTACTTC.

DNA of the CDR3: TGTGCCAGCAGGCCCGAGGGTCTCGATGAGCAGTTCTTC. Translation gives CASRPEGLDEQFF. The rearrangement links TRBV7-9 to TRBJ2-1; weak D call: TRBD2 (5 bases). The CDR3 is 13 amino acids. From germline, CDR1 is SEHNR and CDR2 FQNEAQ (reference sequence). V lost 6 bases to trimming and J lost 8 bases, with 14 bases between them.

This chain uses TRBV2 with TRBJ1-2, with TRBD1 as a possible D gene (5 bases). In germline, CDR1 is SNHLY, CDR2 FYNNEI. V was clipped by 3 bases and J by 4 bases, with 9 bases between them. The CDR3 covers 13 residues. CDR3 loop: CASSETGLYGYTF. The CDR3 DNA sequence: TGTGCCAGCAGTGAGACGGGACTCTATGGCTACACCTTC.

About this clone itself: Other DNA sequences within the sample encode an identical CDR3. This sequence joins TRBV5-1 and TRBJ2-3; D is perhaps TRBD2 (6 bases). V lost 0 bases and J 0 bases, leaving 8 bases between the germline ends. This CDR3 region has 15 residues. Germline loops: CDR1 SGHRS, CDR2 YFSETQ. This chain's CDR3 is CASSLGGTSTDTQYF. The CDR3 nucleotides are TGCGCCAGCAGCTTGGGTGGGACTAGCACAGATACGCAGTATTTT.

This clone appeared a few times. The chain carries TRBV6-6 and TRBJ1-1, with D possibly being TRBD1 (6 bases). CDR3 length: 14 amino acids. V dropped 6 bases and J dropped 1 base, with 12 bases sitting between them. Germline V gives CDR1 MNHNY, CDR2 SVGAGI (reference sequence). The CDR3 nucleotides read TGTGCCAGCAGCCCTAACAGGGAGAACACTGAAGCTTTCTTT. Amino acid sequence: CASSPNRENTEAFF.

This clone showed up just a few times. The V gene is TRBV19, the J gene TRBJ2-7; 7 nucleotides agree with TRBD1. Trimming at V came to 2 bases and at J to 6 bases, leaving 10 bases not matched to a gene. CDR3 length: 15 amino acids. CDR1 is LNHDA and CDR2 is SQIVND in the germline V gene (reference sequence). The CDR3 here is CASSISTGAPSEQYF. The CDR3 DNA is TGTGCCAGTAGTATAAGTACAGGGGCTCCGAGCGAGCAGTACTTC.

The rearrangement uses TRBV7-8 and TRBJ1-6; 7 bases agree with TRBD1. J lost 7 bases, V lost 5 bases, and 5 bases had no gene match. Germline CDR1 is SGHVS and CDR2 is FQNEAQ. The CDR3 has 14 amino acids. The CDR3 coding sequence is TGTGCCAGCAGCCCGACAGGGCGAAATTCACCCCTCCACTTT. Protein sequence: CASSPTGRNSPLHF.

The chain joins TRBV7-9 to TRBJ2-3; D possibly corresponds to TRBD2 (5 bases). The V end lost 5 bases, the J end lost 6 bases, and 12 bases lay between the germline ends. Looked up from germline, CDR1 is SEHNR and CDR2 is FQNEAQ (reference sequence). CDR3 length: 13 amino acids. CDR3 sequence reads: CASSRTPSDTQYF. The CDR3, as DNA: TGTGCCAGCAGCCGGACTCCCAGTGATACGCAGTATTTT.

Of note for this clone: Other nucleotide sequences in the sample specify the same CDR3. The V and J genes are TRBV19 and TRBJ1-1; D call uncertain. The CDR3 is 13 residues long. V dropped 2 bases and J dropped 4 bases, with 8 bases sitting between them. The germline V gene encodes CDR1 LNHDA and CDR2 SQIVND (reference sequence). Here the CDR3 reads CASSIRGTTEAFF. The CDR3 nucleotides are TGTGCCAGTAGTATACGGGGTACCACTGAAGCTTTCTTT.

The CDR3 loop is CASSLGGLAGGYEQYF. The CDR3 bases are TGTGCCAGCAGCTTAGGGGGACTAGCGGGAGGCTACGAGCAGTACTTC. The chain links TRBV7-2 to TRBJ2-7; TRBD2 matches 15 bases. The CDR3 has 16 amino acids. With V trimmed by 1 base and J by 3 bases, 1 base remained unmatched. The germline V gene has CDR1 SGHTA and CDR2 FQGNSA.

V is TRBV6-6 and J is TRBJ2-2; 7 bases are a match to TRBD1. Germline CDR1 is MNHNY and CDR2 is SVGAGI (reference sequence). The length of the CDR3 is 15 residues. The V and J ends lost 4 bases and 1 base, in that order; junction bases with no gene match: 3. The CDR3 nucleotides are TGTGCCAGCAGTTGGGCAGGGGGGAACACCGGGGAGCTGTTTTTT. It specifies CASSWAGGNTGELFF.

The CDR3 DNA is TGCGCCAGCAGCTTGGATTTTGGCCGCGGGGGGGATACGCAGTATTTT. Translation: CASSLDFGRGGDTQYF. J is TRBJ2-3 and V is TRBV5-1; TRBD2 matches 8 bases. Germline CDR1 SGHRS, CDR2 YFSETQ. J was trimmed by 6 bases and V by 0 bases; bases with no gene match: 9. CDR3 length: 16 residues.

The chain joins TRBV29-1 to TRBJ2-5, with D possibly TRBD1 on 6 matching bases. The last part of the DNA fits TRBJ2-7 better; the J call may be wrong. CDR1 SQVTM and CDR2 ANQGSEA come from the germline V gene. CDR3 length equals 12 residues. For the CDR3, the DNA is TGCAGCGTCGCATCACAGGGATACGAGCAGTACTTC. As protein: CSVASQGYEQYF.